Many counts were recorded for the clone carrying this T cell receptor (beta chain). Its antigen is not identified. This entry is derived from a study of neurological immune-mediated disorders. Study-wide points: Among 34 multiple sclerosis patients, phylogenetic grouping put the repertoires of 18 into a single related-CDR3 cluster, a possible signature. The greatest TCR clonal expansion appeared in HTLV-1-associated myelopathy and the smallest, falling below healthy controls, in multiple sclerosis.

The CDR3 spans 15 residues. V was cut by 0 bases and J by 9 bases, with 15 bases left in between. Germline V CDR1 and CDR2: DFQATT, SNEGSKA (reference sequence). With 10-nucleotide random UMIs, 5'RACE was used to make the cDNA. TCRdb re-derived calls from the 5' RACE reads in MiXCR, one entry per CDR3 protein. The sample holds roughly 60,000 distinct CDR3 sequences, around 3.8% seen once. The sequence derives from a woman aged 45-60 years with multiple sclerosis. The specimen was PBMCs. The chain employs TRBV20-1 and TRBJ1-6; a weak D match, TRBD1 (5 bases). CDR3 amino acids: CSARDPWGLSSPLHF. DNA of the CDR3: TGCAGTGCTAGAGATCCTTGGGGGTTGAGTTCACCCCTCCACTTT.